The 24 T cell receptor beta chains below come from one sample, sequenced in a study of T cell responses to AZD1222 COVID-19 vaccine (dated by TCRdb to about 2021). The label giving this sample's time point can be read as: baseline before first vaccination. The library relied on the immunoSEQ multiplex PCR assay. Here the immuneACCESS table is served through TCRdb, limited to in-frame sequences with V and J called. Missing clones are a known gap in these copies; in checked studies unresolved V genes cover under half, and the rest lacks a known reason. The sample table lists approximately 260,000 clones, 85% to 95% of them with a count of one. The ten largest clones represent 0.5% to 0.7% of the sample. The sequences come from peripheral blood, collected on day 0 of AZD1222 vaccination. These receptors were collected from an adult in good health.

Written as DNA, the CDR3 is TGTGCCAGCAGCGTAGAGATAGGGCTTAGCACAGATACGCAGTATTTT. Encoded protein: CASSVEIGLSTDTQYF. The chain is built from TRBV9 and TRBJ2-3; D unresolved. V was shortened by 0 bases and J by 0 bases, with 11 bases between the two germline ends. The CDR3 sequence is 16 residues long. Germline CDR1 and CDR2: SGDLS and YYNGEE.

The chain recombines TRBV9 with TRBJ2-2, with TRBD2 identical over 7 bases. This CDR3 contains 14 residues. The germline gives CDR1 SGDLS, CDR2 YYNGEE. The trim removed 6 bases at V and 7 bases at J, leaving 9 bases unmatched. CDR3 sequence reads: CASTDRERGGELFF. CDR3 nucleotide sequence: TGTGCCAGCACCGACCGAGAGCGGGGCGGGGAGCTGTTTTTT.

This chain uses TRBV4-3 with TRBJ2-7, with a weak D call TRBD2 (6 bases). With 0 bases removed from V and 7 bases from J, the gap between germline ends came to 10 bases. The CDR3 runs 13 residues. Germline V lookup: CDR1 LGHNA, CDR2 YSLEER. The CDR3 nucleotides read TGCGCCAGCAGCCAAGATTCCGCGGGGGAGCAGTACTTC. Protein: CASSQDSAGEQYF.

The table lists this clone with a count of one. The chain combines TRBV7-9 with TRBJ2-1, with 8 nucleotides matching TRBD2. The V segment lost 2 bases and the J segment 8 bases; nucleotides outside the gene matches: 11. CDR3 length: 16 amino acids. Germline loops: CDR1 SEHNR, CDR2 FQNEAQ (reference sequence). CDR3 residues: CASSLIAGTRGDEQFF. CDR3 DNA: TGTGCCAGCAGCTTAATCGCCGGGACTAGGGGCGATGAGCAGTTCTTC.

The chain is built from TRBV7-2 and TRBJ2-2; 14 nucleotides agree with TRBD2. V trimming: 7 bases; J trimming: 7 bases; junction bases outside the gene matches: 14. Germline V gives CDR1 SGHTA, CDR2 FQGNSA. The CDR3 is 18 residues long. CDR3 amino acids: CASTLRGTSGRGGGELFF. In DNA form, the CDR3 reads TGTGCCAGCACCCTAAGGGGGACTAGCGGGAGAGGCGGCGGGGAGCTGTTTTTT.

The chain is built from TRBV3-1 (or the pseudogene TRBV3-2) and TRBJ1-1; D is ambiguous. Germline CDR1 LGHDT, CDR2 YNNKEL (reference sequence). V lost 0 bases and J 7 bases, leaving 9 bases between the germline ends. This CDR3 has 13 residues. CDR3 sequence (DNA): TGTGCCAGCAGCCAAGAAGACCAAGGTGAAGCTTTCTTT. Protein sequence: CASSQEDQGEAFF.

This rearrangement joins TRBV29-1 to TRBJ2-3; TRBD1 is a possible D gene (6 bases). Germline CDR1 and CDR2: SQVTM and ANQGSEA. This CDR3 region has 12 residues. V was trimmed by 2 bases and J by 5 bases, leaving 8 bases between them. The CDR3 sequence is CSVERGGDTQYF. The DNA of the CDR3 is TGCAGCGTTGAACGAGGGGGAGATACGCAGTATTTT.

J is TRBJ1-2 and V is TRBV28; 9 bases map to TRBD1. Germline CDR1 and CDR2: MDHEN and SYDVKM. J lost 7 bases, V lost 7 bases, and 7 bases had no gene match. The CDR3 runs 13 residues. The CDR3 loop is CASKTGGWSGYTF. The CDR3, as DNA: TGTGCCAGCAAGACAGGGGGTTGGAGTGGCTACACCTTC.

This chain links TRBV5-1 with TRBJ2-3; TRBD1 might be the D (6 bases). V lost 6 bases, J lost 3 bases, and 14 bases lay in between. This CDR3 contains 14 residues. The germline V gene encodes CDR1 SGHRS and CDR2 YFSETQ. The CDR3 DNA follows: TGCGCCAGCACACAGGGCTCGAGTACAGATACGCAGTATTTT. Translated: CASTQGSSTDTQYF.

The chain uses TRBV15 and TRBJ1-2; D may be TRBD1 (5 bases). V lost 0 bases and J lost 4, with 9 bases in between. CDR1 LNHNV and CDR2 YYDKDF come from the germline V gene (reference sequence). This CDR3 has 14 amino acids. CDR3 coding DNA: TGTGCCACCAGCAGAGATAACGGGGGCTATGGCTACACCTTC. Its protein is CATSRDNGGYGYTF.

For the CDR3, the DNA is TGTGCCAGCTCACCAAGGCGGGAGGGGGCCAATGAGCAGTTCTTC. This translates into CASSPRREGANEQFF. This chain links TRBV18 with TRBJ2-1; 9 bases align to TRBD2. Germline values: CDR1 KGHSH, CDR2 LQKENI. V dropped 2 bases and J dropped 6; count of bases not matched to a gene: 5. This CDR3 spans 15 amino acids.

In this sample, this clone turned up a few times. The V call is TRBV7-7, the J call TRBJ2-5; 13 positions agree with TRBD2. V dropped 5 bases and J dropped 5; count of bases not matched to a gene: 8. Germline CDR1 reads SSHAT; CDR2 reads FNYEAQ (reference sequence). This CDR3 has 16 amino acids. Written as DNA, the CDR3 is TGTGCCAGCAGCCCTTGGACTAGCGGGAGTTTCGAGACCCAGTACTTC. The encoded protein is CASSPWTSGSFETQYF.

The chain carries TRBV9 and TRBJ2-1; D assignment may be TRBD1 or TRBD2 (5 bases each). Germline-derived CDR1 and CDR2 are SGDLS and YYNGEE. This CDR3 has 14 residues. The germline V and J ends were trimmed by 4 bases and 8 bases, with 16 bases remaining between them. CDR3 region: CASSKSGLGDEQFF. The CDR3, as DNA: TGTGCCAGCAGCAAGAGCGGACTGGGGGATGAGCAGTTCTTC.

The rearrangement links TRBV20-1 to TRBJ1-2; D unclear. Germline loops: CDR1 DFQATT, CDR2 SNEGSKA (reference sequence). This CDR3 has 10 amino acids. The V end lost 6 bases, the J end lost 12 bases, and 14 bases lay between the germline ends. The CDR3 sequence is CSAVAMSHTF. The CDR3, as DNA: TGCAGTGCGGTCGCAATGAGTCACACCTTC.

This clone has only a few counts. The chain joins TRBV28 to TRBJ2-7; the match to TRBD1 covers 9 bases. This CDR3 has 13 amino acids. CDR1 and CDR2 (germline): MDHEN, SYDVKM. V shed 7 bases and J 3 bases; nucleotides not matched to a gene: 4. The CDR3 loop reads CASTRDRDYEQYF. Here the CDR3 DNA reads TGTGCCAGCACCCGGGACAGGGACTACGAGCAGTACTTC.

In the case of this clone: The conserved phenylalanine or tryptophan is not found at the CDR3 terminus, so this likely reflects a read error. The limits of the CDR3 on the DNA are not certain, so only TCRdb's listed CDR3 is given. J is TRBJ1-1 and V is TRBV6-4; the tabulated D call, TRBD1, remains unverified against the DNA. Germline-derived CDR1 and CDR2 are MRHNA and SNTAGT. The CDR3 has 12 amino acids, counting both end residues. CDR3 sequence: CASSDRTGPGGV.

This rearrangement joins TRBV6-5 to TRBJ1-6; D is perhaps TRBD1 (5 bases). V was cut by 0 bases and J by 9 bases, with 12 bases left in between. The germline V gene encodes CDR1 MNHEY and CDR2 SVGAGI. This CDR3 contains 15 residues. DNA of the CDR3: TGTGCCAGCAGTTACTCAGCGCGGAGGGGTTCACCCCTCCACTTT. Amino acids: CASSYSARRGSPLHF.

Of note for this clone: The sample holds other DNA sequences that translate to the same CDR3. This chain links TRBV20-1 with TRBJ1-2; no clear D gene. CDR1 and CDR2 (germline): DFQATT, SNEGSKA (reference sequence). CDR3 length equals 10 residues. Trimming left V 3 bases short and J 6 bases short, with 5 bases between. The chain's CDR3 is CSASRDGYTF. CDR3 bases: TGCAGTGCTAGCCGGGATGGCTACACCTTC.

The chain links TRBV12-3 or TRBV12-4 to TRBJ2-7; D remains unclear. There are 13 residues in the CDR3. Deletions cut 5 bases from V and 9 bases from J, with 17 bases between. The CDR3 region is CASSPDSRAPQYF. The CDR3, as DNA: TGTGCCAGCAGTCCCGACTCTAGGGCCCCGCAGTACTTC.

V gene TRBV9 combines with J gene TRBJ1-2, with 7 bases that match TRBD1. The length of the CDR3 is 15 residues. V lost 0 bases and J lost 3; bases outside the gene matches: 5. CDR1 and CDR2 from the germline V gene are SGDLS and YYNGEE. The CDR3 is CASSVAGDRDYGYTF. As DNA, the CDR3 is TGTGCCAGCAGCGTAGCGGGTGACAGGGACTATGGCTACACCTTC.

Only one count was recorded for this clone. The V gene is TRBV7-2, the J gene TRBJ1-1, with D possibly matching TRBD1 (5 bases). Per the germline V gene, CDR1 is SGHTA and CDR2 is FQGNSA. The CDR3 contains 13 residues. V lost 5 bases and J lost 4, with 11 bases in between. The CDR3 DNA sequence: TGTGCCAGCAGCACACAGGTGAGCACTGAAGCTTTCTTT. Its translation is CASSTQVSTEAFF.

The chain recombines TRBV5-5 with TRBJ2-7, with D unclear. Germline assignment: CDR1 SGHKS and CDR2 YYEKEE (reference sequence). This CDR3 spans 11 amino acids. V lost 3 bases, J lost 4 bases, and 5 bases lay in between. The CDR3 region is CASSYEYEQYF. The CDR3 DNA follows: TGTGCCAGCAGCTATGAATACGAGCAGTACTTC. Using reference TRBV5-5 and TRBJ2-7 for the parts outside the CDR3, the full variable domain is DAGVTQSPTHLIKTRGQQVTLRCSPISGHKSVSWYQQVLGQGPQFIFQYYEKEERGRGNFPDRFSARQFPNYSSELNVNALLLGDSALYLCASSYEYEQYFGPGTRLTVT.

The CDR3 DNA reads as TGTGCCAGCAGTTACAGGGGGTGGGGCTACACCTTC. Its protein is CASSYRGWGYTF. The chain recombines TRBV28 with TRBJ1-2; 8 bases are shared with TRBD1. V trimming: 4 bases; J trimming: 8 bases; junction bases outside the gene matches: 3. The CDR3 consists of 12 residues. Germline loops: CDR1 MDHEN, CDR2 SYDVKM.

The rearrangement uses TRBV6-2 or TRBV6-3 and TRBJ2-1, with TRBD2 as a possible D gene (6 bases). V lost 6 bases, J lost 8 bases, and 17 bases lay in between. This CDR3 contains 14 residues. Germline values: CDR1 MNHEY, CDR2 SVGEGT. The CDR3 DNA is TGTGCCAGCAGCCCTAGCGATGTGGTGTATGAGCAGTTCTTC. It encodes CASSPSDVVYEQFF.